The sequence of this T cell receptor (beta chain) was determined in a study of blood T cell repertoires in COVID-19. Study summary: From the United States, Italy and Spain came samples of acute and convalescent COVID-19. PBMCs, B-cell-depleted T cells, or T cells were the source of the cDNA or gDNA that made up the material.

Germline lookup yields CDR1 SGHTA and CDR2 FQGNSA. Trimming cost V 3 bases and J 6 bases, with 11 bases left between them. CDR3 length: 14 amino acids. How the authors handled the data: Amplification of reference gene primers provided the estimated nucleated cell counts. Using immunoSEQ multiplex PCR, the repertoire was profiled, and TCRdb retains in-frame clones only, with some absent. From that table come the V and J calls and clone size; the DNA was used to work out D and trimming. The sample has 130,000 or so clones; around 88% are singletons. The receptor was derived from a woman aged 55-75 years with acute or convalescent COVID-19. The sample taken for sequencing was peripheral blood. The rearrangement links TRBV7-2 to TRBJ1-4; possibly TRBD1 for D (5 bases). The CDR3 DNA reads as TGTGCCAGCAGCTTCCAGGGAATTGATGAAAAACTGTTTTTT. Amino acid sequence: CASSFQGIDEKLFF.